These 5 T cell receptor beta chains share one sample of origin, sequenced in a study of control samples from healthy donors and cancer patients. The method was immunoSEQ multiplex PCR; TCRdb's version includes in-frame clones alone and lacks a portion of them. This table has around 130,000 clones, about 92% appearing once. The sample taken for sequencing was PBMCs. The receptors here all came from a man aged 45 to 65 with head and neck cancer.

V usage is TRBV3-1 (or the pseudogene TRBV3-2) and J usage is TRBJ2-7; 8 bases match TRBD2. V dropped 1 base and J dropped 4; count of bases not matched to a gene: 6. The CDR3 extends over 15 amino acids. Germline V CDR1 and CDR2: LGHDT, YNNKEL (reference sequence). In nucleotides, the CDR3 is TGTGCCAGCAGCCAAGGGACTAGCTCCCTGTACGAGCAGTACTTC. Its translation is CASSQGTSSLYEQYF.

The chain uses TRBV7-9 and TRBJ2-1, with TRBD2 matching over 9 bases. The CDR3 length is 17 residues. CDR1 and CDR2 (germline): SEHNR, FQNEAQ (reference sequence). After removal of 3 bases from V and 7 bases from J, the junction contained 13 bases not matched to a gene. The CDR3 nucleotides are TGTGCCAGCAGCTTTCGCGGCGGGGGGGCCGGGGAGAATGAGCAGTTCTTC. It specifies CASSFRGGGAGENEQFF.

The chain recombines TRBV6-1 with TRBJ1-6; weak D call: TRBD1 (6 bases). The CDR3 runs 15 residues. The ends were cut back, 3 bases at V and 11 bases at J, with 17 bases in the middle. Germline lookup yields CDR1 MNHNS and CDR2 SASEGT. The CDR3 bases are TGTGCCAGCAGTGAGACAGGTTTCCTTAGAACACCCCTCCACTTT. This sequence encodes CASSETGFLRTPLHF.

The chain uses TRBV19 and TRBJ1-4, with 7 bases aligning to TRBD1. The V gene end was trimmed by 7 bases and the J gene end by 8 bases; junction bases not matched to a gene: 10. Germline lookup yields CDR1 LNHDA and CDR2 SQIVND (reference sequence). CDR3 length equals 14 residues. The CDR3 coding sequence is TGTGCCAGTACTTACAGGGGATCGCACGAAAAACTGTTTTTT. It translates to CASTYRGSHEKLFF.

The chain uses TRBV5-6 and TRBJ1-6; D may be TRBD1 (6 bases). The V end was cut by 3 bases, the J end by 0 bases, with 10 bases between. CDR3 length equals 16 residues. Germline CDR1 is SGHDT and CDR2 is YYEEEE. The CDR3 nucleotides are TGTGCCAGCAGCTACCAGGGGCTCTCCTATAATTCACCCCTCCACTTT. Residues: CASSYQGLSYNSPLHF. Together with reference TRBV5-6 and TRBJ1-6, the CDR3 gives the full variable domain: DAGVTQSPTHLIKTRGQQVTLRCSPKSGHDTVSWYQQALGQGPQFIFQYYEEEERQRGNFPDRFSGHQFPNYSSELNVNALLLGDSALYLCASSYQGLSYNSPLHFGNGTRLTVT.